This T cell receptor (beta chain) was captured in a study of tissue T cells after allogeneic stem cell transplantation (dated by TCRdb to 2022 to 2024). Regarding the research as a whole: The study profiled TCR beta repertoires across many tissues from research autopsies of patients with and without GVHD, plus mouse models of GVHD. The human part of the study was a prospective observational study with no blinding and no randomization. General findings and caveats noted by the study authors: Not many T cell clones showed up in more than one patient, yet clustering based on motifs uncovered repertoire signatures that were shared across patients in a tissue-specific way. In both patients and mice, only a limited portion of the TCR repertoire detected in tissues was captured by blood and spleen T cells. The patient cohort was small and varied clinically, and sampling depth was recognized as a limitation. Which tissue TCRs were alloreactive or antigen-specific was not determined in the study, and some clones might have been persisting host cells. Within patients, how anatomically similar tissues were was a major factor shaping TCR repertoire composition, regardless of disease or transplant status.

As for this clone: There is no known antigen for this receptor. Because the receptor is murine, the gene names and germline sequences shown are mouse ones. The CDR3 extends 1 residue past the end of the read, so its final part is completed from the germline J gene.

Before genomic DNA isolation with the DNeasy Blood & Tissue Kit, mouse tissues were minced with razor blades in buffered saline. Libraries were prepared through the immunoSEQ multiplex PCR assay. TCRbeta CDR3 sequencing was done by Adaptive Biotechnologies at survey depth, reporting CDR3 sequences, V/J genes, productive frequency and template counts. Amplification of TCR beta CDR3 regions started from genomic DNA instead of RNA. Regarding the original processing steps: Jensen-Shannon divergence was used to quantify pairwise repertoire overlap between tissues, with a value of 1 meaning complete divergence and a value of 0 meaning identical repertoires. Tissues were grouped by single-linkage agglomerative hierarchical clustering of pairwise JSD values, and the clustering results were shown as dendrograms. GLIPH2 was applied to all patient samples using simulation_depth 1000, kmer_min_depth 3, and cdr3_length_cutoff 8, and only groups with more than two unique CDR3s were retained. In a standardized tissue-overlap score, Jaccard GLIPH-group overlap across patients was extrapolated to a standard repertoire size of 1000 clones. Associations of diversity with clinical or experimental variables used linear mixed-effect models with tissue fixed effects and individual random effects. TCRdb holds this immuneACCESS table with in-frame rearrangements only. Some clones are missing; in checked studies, unresolved V genes explain under half, and the rest has no known cause. V, J and clone size are those of that table, while D and trimming were read from the DNA. This sample has about 20,000 clones in its table, and roughly 72% of those were observed once. The ten biggest clones cover over 0.6% of the sample.

V is clipped by 1 base and J by 1 base, and the sequence between their germline boundaries is 5 bases long. The germline V gene encodes CDR1 NNHNN and CDR2 SYGAGS (reference sequence). The CDR3, from cysteine to phenylalanine, totals 13 residues. Shown are 36 bases from within the CDR3, in frame from base 1. Recombination linked TRBV13-2 to TRBJ1-2; the D gene is unclear. Material: spleen. This clonotype was obtained from a female BALB/c mouse in good health. Mice of this strain carry the MHC haplotype H2-d. The CDR3 protein: CASGDKKNSDYTF. The CDR3 bases that were read are TGTGCCAGCGGTGATAAGAAAAACTCCGACTACACC.